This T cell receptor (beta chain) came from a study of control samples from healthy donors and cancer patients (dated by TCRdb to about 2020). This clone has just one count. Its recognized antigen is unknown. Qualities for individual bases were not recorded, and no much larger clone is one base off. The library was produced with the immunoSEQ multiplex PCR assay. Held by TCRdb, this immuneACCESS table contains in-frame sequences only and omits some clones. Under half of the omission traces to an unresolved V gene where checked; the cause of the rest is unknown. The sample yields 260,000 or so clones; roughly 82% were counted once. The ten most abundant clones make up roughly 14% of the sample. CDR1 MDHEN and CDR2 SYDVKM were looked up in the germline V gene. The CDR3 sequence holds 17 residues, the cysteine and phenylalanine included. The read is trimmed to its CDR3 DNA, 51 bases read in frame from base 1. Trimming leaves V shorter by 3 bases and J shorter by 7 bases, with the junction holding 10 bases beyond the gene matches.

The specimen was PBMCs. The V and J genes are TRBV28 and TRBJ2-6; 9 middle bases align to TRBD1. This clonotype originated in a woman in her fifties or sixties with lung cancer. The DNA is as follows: TGTGCCAGCAGTTTCCTCCGGACAGGGGTTTATGCCAACGTCCTGACTTTC. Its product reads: CASSFLRTGVYANVLTF.